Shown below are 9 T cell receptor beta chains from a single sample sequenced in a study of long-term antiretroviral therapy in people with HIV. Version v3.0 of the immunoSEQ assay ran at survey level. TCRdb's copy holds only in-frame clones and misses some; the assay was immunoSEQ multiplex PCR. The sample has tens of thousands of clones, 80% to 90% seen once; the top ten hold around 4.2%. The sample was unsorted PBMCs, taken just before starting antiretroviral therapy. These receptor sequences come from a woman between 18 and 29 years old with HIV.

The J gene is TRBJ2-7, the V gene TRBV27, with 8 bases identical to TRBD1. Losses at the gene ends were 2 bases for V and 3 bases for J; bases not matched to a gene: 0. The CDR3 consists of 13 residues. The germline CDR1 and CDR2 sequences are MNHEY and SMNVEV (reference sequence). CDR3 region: CASSLTGGYEQYF. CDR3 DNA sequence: TGTGCCAGCAGTTTAACAGGGGGCTACGAGCAGTACTTC.

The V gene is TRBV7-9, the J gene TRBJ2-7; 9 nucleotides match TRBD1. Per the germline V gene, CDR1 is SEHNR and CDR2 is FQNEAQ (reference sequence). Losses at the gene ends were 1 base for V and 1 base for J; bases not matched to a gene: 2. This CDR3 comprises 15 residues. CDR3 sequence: CASSLGTGESYEQYF. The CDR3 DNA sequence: TGTGCCAGCAGCTTAGGGACAGGGGAATCCTACGAGCAGTACTTC.

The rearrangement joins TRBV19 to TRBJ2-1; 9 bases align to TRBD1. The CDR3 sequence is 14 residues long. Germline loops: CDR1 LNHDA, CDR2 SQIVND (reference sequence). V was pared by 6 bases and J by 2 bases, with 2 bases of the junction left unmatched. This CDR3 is CASSRDRAYNEQFF. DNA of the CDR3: TGTGCCAGTAGCCGGGACAGGGCCTACAATGAGCAGTTCTTC.

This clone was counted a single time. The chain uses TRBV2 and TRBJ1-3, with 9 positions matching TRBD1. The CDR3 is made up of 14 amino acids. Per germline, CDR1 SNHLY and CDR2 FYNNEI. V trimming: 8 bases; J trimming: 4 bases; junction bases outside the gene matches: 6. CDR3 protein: CASPDRGSGNTIYF. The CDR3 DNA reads TGTGCCAGCCCGGACAGGGGATCCGGAAACACCATATATTTT. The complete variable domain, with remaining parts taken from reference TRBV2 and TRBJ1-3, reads EPEVTQTPSHQVTQMGQEVILRCVPISNHLYFYWYRQILGQKVEFLVSFYNNEISEKSEIFDDQFSVERPDGSNFTLKIRSTKLEDSAMYFCASPDRGSGNTIYFGEGSWLTVV.

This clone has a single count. The CDR3 spells CASSLGLAGTYEQYF. CDR3 bases: TGTGCCAGCAGCTTAGGGCTAGCGGGAACCTACGAGCAGTACTTC. The V and J genes are TRBV7-8 and TRBJ2-7, with TRBD2 matching over 9 bases. Germline V gene lookup returns CDR1 SGHVS and CDR2 FQNEAQ. J was trimmed by 2 bases and V by 1 base; bases with no gene match: 3. The CDR3 has 15 residues.

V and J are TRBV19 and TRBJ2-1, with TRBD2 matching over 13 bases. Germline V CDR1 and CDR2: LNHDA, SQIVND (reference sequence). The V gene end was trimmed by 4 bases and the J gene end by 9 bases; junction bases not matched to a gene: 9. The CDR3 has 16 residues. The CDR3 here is CASSTPTSGRASEQFF. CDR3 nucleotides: TGTGCCAGTAGTACCCCTACTAGCGGGAGGGCCAGTGAGCAGTTCTTC.

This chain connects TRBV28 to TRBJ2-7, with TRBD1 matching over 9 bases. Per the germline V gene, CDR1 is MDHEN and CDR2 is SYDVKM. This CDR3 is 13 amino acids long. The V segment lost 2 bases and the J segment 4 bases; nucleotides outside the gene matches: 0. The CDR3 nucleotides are TGTGCCAGCAGTTTAGGGACAGGGTACGAGCAGTACTTC. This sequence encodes CASSLGTGYEQYF.

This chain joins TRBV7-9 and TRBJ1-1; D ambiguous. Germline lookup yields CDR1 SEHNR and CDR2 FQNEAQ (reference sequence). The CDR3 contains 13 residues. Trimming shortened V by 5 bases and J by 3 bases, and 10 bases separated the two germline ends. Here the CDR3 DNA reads TGTGCCAGCAGCCATCGGGCAGACACTGAAGCTTTCTTT. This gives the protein CASSHRADTEAFF.

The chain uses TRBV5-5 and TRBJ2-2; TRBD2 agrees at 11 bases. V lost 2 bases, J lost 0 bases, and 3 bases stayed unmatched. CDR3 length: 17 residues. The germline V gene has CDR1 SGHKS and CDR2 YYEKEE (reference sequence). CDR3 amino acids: CASSLRGLAANTGELFF. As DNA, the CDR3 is TGTGCCAGCAGCTTAAGGGGACTAGCGGCGAACACCGGGGAGCTGTTTTTT.